This TCR beta chain was sequenced during a study of blood T cell repertoires in COVID-19 (dated by TCRdb to 2018 to 2020). For the study in its entirety: Samples covering the acute and convalescent phases of COVID-19 were provided by collaborators in the United States, Italy and Spain. The prospective study material was composed of cDNA or gDNA derived from T cells, B-cell-depleted T cells, or PBMCs. Deeply sampled blood TCRbeta repertoires from subjects exposed to, actively infected with, or recovered from COVID-19 were included in the dataset. The repertoires were made available in a free public database intended to serve as a resource for research on the immune response to SARS-CoV-2. The samples were drawn from two sources: the first 160 participants of the ongoing ImmuneRACE study, and 1,000 to 1,500 subjects contributed by 6 global collaborators. The sample metadata nearly always contained a de-identified subject ID, COVID-19 status, age in years and sex. Where available, HLA class I and class II types were obtained from metadata supplied by the sample provider rather than from assay-based typing. What the authors observed across the whole study: Clinical and demographic metadata were provided uncurated, with the amount varying by source and participant.

The germline V gene (reference sequence) supplies CDR1 SGHAT and CDR2 FQDESV. Taken from cysteine to phenylalanine, the CDR3 has 16 residues. The retained sequence is limited to the CDR3, 48 bases, with the frame set at the first base. Cut back by 5 bases and 8 bases, the V and J ends lie 22 bases apart. In the case of this clone: Its antigen remains undetermined. Per-base quality was not reported, and no clone a single base away is much larger than it.

Each collaborating institution followed its own protocols to collect whole blood in K2EDTA tubes. Collaborator samples were shipped for TCRbeta analysis as frozen whole blood, isolated PBMCs, or DNA extracted from either sample type. TCRbeta CDR3 regions were amplified from genomic DNA by means of the immunoSEQ Assay, a bias-controlled multiplex PCR. The original pipeline was this. Within the assay, amplification of reference gene primers was used to estimate how many nucleated cells each sample contained. To quantify the absolute abundance of each unique TCRbeta CDR3 rearrangement, sequence reads were collapsed and filtered. For each sample, productive Simpson clonality was calculated as the square root of Simpson's diversity index over productive rearrangements. TCRdb mirrors the immuneACCESS table, restricted to in-frame sequences. Some clones are absent from its copies; in checked studies, under half trace to an unresolved V gene, and the reason for the others is unknown. V, J and clone size derive from that table, while D and trimming were established from the DNA sequence. The sample table contains roughly 24,000 clones; only one count was recorded for approximately 88% of them. The ten largest clones represent 22% of the sample.

Sequenced sample: peripheral blood. This chain joins TRBV11-1 to TRBJ2-1; TRBD2 is a weak D gene call, 6 bases matching. The sequence was collected from a man in his sixties or seventies in a cohort sampled during active COVID-19. This receptor carries the CDR3 CASSLPRDDKRDEQFF. At the DNA level, the sequence is TGTGCCAGCAGCCTCCCCCGGGACGATAAGCGGGATGAGCAGTTCTTC.